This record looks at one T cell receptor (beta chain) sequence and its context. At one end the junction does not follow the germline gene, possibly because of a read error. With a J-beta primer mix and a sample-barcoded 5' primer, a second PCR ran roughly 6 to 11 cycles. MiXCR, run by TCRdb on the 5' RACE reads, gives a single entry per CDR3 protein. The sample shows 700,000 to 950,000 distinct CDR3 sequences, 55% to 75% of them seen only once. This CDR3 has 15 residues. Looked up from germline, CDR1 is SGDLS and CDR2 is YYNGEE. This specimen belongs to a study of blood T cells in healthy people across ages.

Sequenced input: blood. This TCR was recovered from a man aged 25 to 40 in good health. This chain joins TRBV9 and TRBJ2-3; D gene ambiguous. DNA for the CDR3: TGTGCCGGCAGCGTAGAAGCGATCCCCACAGATACGCAGTATTTT. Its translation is CAGSVEAIPTDTQYF.